This passage covers 11 T cell receptor beta chains from one sample sequenced in a study of tissue T cells after allogeneic stem cell transplantation. As for time point: mouse harvest day 14 after allogeneic transplant. Mouse grafts combined 10^7 T-cell-depleted bone marrow cells with 10^6 splenic CD5+ T cells. This table comes from immunoSEQ multiplex PCR, and its TCRdb copy is limited to in-frame clones, with some not included. The table has about 5,100 clones, nearly 40% seen once. Sequencing was carried out using gut tissue. These receptors all come from a female BALB/c mouse given C57BL/6 T cells with graft-versus-host disease after an allogeneic hematopoietic cell transplant.

This clone appeared a single time. Germline and genes here are mouse. Sequencing ends 1 residue short of the CDR3 end; the germline J gene provides the rest. This chain connects TRBV31 to TRBJ1-2, with a possible D match to TRBD1 (6 bases). Looked up from germline, CDR1 is GKSSPN and CDR2 is SITVG. Trimming removed 0 bases from V and 3 bases from J, with 11 bases in between. This CDR3 has 14 residues. CDR3: CAWSLIRGDSDYTF. The covered CDR3 bases are TGTGCCTGGAGTCTAATCAGGGGAGACTCCGACTACACC.

Notes on this clone: Gene labels here are mouse ones. The CDR3 end falls 1 residue outside the read, so it is completed with the germline J gene. This rearrangement joins TRBV13-3 to TRBJ2-7; maybe TRBD2 (7 bases). Per germline, CDR1 NNHDY and CDR2 SYVADS. V shed 3 bases and J shed 6 bases, with 10 bases lying between them. This CDR3 has 12 amino acids. The CDR3 region is CASSGGAGEQYF. CDR3 bases read: TGTGCCAGCAGTGGGGGGGCAGGTGAACAGTAC.

Comments on this clone: The gene names given are mouse names. The read terminates 1 residue before the CDR3 end, so the remaining end is supplied by the germline J gene. V is TRBV26 and J is TRBJ1-1; 7 nucleotides agree with TRBD1. From germline, CDR1 is KGHPV and CDR2 FQNQEV (reference sequence). The CDR3 contains 15 residues. The J segment lost 2 bases and the V segment lost 5 bases, leaving 8 bases of the junction unmatched. The DNA read from the CDR3 is TGTGCCAGCAGTTACCACAGGGGCGGTAACACAGAAGTCTTC. Protein: CASSYHRGGNTEVF. The CDR3 in its entirety is CASSYHRGGNTEVFF.

With regard to this clone: Gene and germline names: mouse. The CDR3 is cut off 1 residue early in the read; its end comes from the germline J gene. The chain uses TRBV24 and TRBJ2-4, with 8 positions matching TRBD2. Germline V gene sequence: CDR1 KGHTA, CDR2 FRNEEI. The V segment lost 2 bases and the J segment 0 bases; nucleotides outside the gene matches: 4. The CDR3 sequence is 16 residues long. CDR3 protein: CASSLGGATSQNTLYF. The sequenced CDR3 bases are TGTGCCAGCAGTCTGGGGGGGGCCACGAGTCAAAACACCTTGTAC.

This clone was seen more than once but under ten times. The genes are named according to mouse. The read comes to an end 1 residue before the CDR3 does, leaving the germline J gene to fill in the end. The rearrangement links TRBV16 to TRBJ1-1; 9 bases fit TRBD1. The V gene end was trimmed by 3 bases and the J gene end by 3 bases; junction bases not matched to a gene: 2. The CDR3 extends over 14 amino acids. The germline CDR1 and CDR2 sequences are SGHSA and FRNQAP. The CDR3 sequence: CASSFRDRDTEVFF. Partial CDR3 DNA: TGTGCAAGCAGCTTCCGGGACAGGGACACAGAAGTCTTC.

With regard to this clone: Gene names are the mouse ones. The read gets to within 1 residue of the CDR3 end, and the germline J gene fills in the rest. The chain combines TRBV23 with TRBJ1-1; TRBD1 is the table's D call and was not checked against the DNA. The CDR3 sequence is 11 residues long. Germline lookup yields CDR1 KGHTA and CDR2 FQNQQP. The CDR3: CSSSPTGGVFF. The sequenced CDR3 bases are TGCTCCAGCAGTCCTACAGGAGGAGTCTTC. Using reference TRBV23 and TRBJ1-1 for the parts outside the CDR3, the full variable domain is DAAVTQKPRYLIKMKGQEAEMKCIPEKGHTAVFWYQQKQSKELKFLIYFQNQQPLDQIDMVKERFSAVCPSSSLCSLGIRTCEAEDSALYLCSSSPTGGVFFGKGTRLTVV.

This clone has just a few counts. Germline and genes: mouse. Read sequence stops 1 residue before the CDR3 end, and the germline J gene provides the missing end. J is TRBJ1-5 and V is TRBV12-2; D uncertain. The CDR3 length is 11 residues. From germline, CDR1 is SGHLS and CDR2 HYDKME. Trimming left V 1 base short and J 8 bases short, with 5 bases between. Incomplete CDR3 DNA: TGTGCCAGCTCTCTATCGGAGGCTCCGCTT. It translates to CASSLSEAPL. The complete CDR3 reads CASSLSEAPLF.

This clone is labeled as medium-sized (0.01 to 0.1%). Genes and germline come from the mouse. The read is 1 residue too short to cover the CDR3 end, so that end is filled in from the germline J gene. The J gene is TRBJ2-1, the V gene TRBV19, with D perhaps TRBD2 (6 bases). This CDR3 spans 14 amino acids. Between the trimmed V and J ends, which lost 1 base and 4 bases, there was a span of 9 bases. Looked up from germline, CDR1 is FNHDT and CDR2 is SITEND (reference sequence). The covered CDR3 bases are TGTGCCAGCAGTATACTGGGGAGATATGCTGAGCAGTTC. Amino acid sequence: CASSILGRYAEQF. The CDR3 in full is CASSILGRYAEQFF. The variable domain in full, with the rest retrieved from reference TRBV19 and TRBJ2-1, is GGIITQTPKFLIGQEGQKLTLKCQQNFNHDTMYWYRQDSGKGLRLIYYSITENDLQKGDLSEGYDASREKKSSFSLTVTSAQKNEMAVFLCASSILGRYAEQFFGPGTRLTVL.

This clone has a handful of counts. Germline and genes: mouse. Sequencing ends 1 residue short of the CDR3 end; the germline J gene provides the rest. This chain joins TRBV3 and TRBJ1-2; D is unresolved. The V end was cut by 2 bases, the J end by 0 bases, with 4 bases between. This CDR3 is built from 13 residues. Germline-derived CDR1 and CDR2 are SNHLY and FYNGKV (reference sequence). CDR3 sequence: CASSLQANSDYTF. Partial CDR3 DNA: TGTGCCAGCAGCTTACAGGCAAACTCCGACTACACC.

As for this clone: The gene names given are mouse names. The read comes to an end 1 residue before the CDR3 does, leaving the germline J gene to fill in the end. The V and J genes are TRBV15 and TRBJ2-7; 12 bases align to TRBD2. V trimming: 5 bases; J trimming: 6 bases; junction bases outside the gene matches: 8. Germline V lookup: CDR1 SGHND, CDR2 FRSKSL. This CDR3 comprises 15 residues. The sequenced part of the CDR3 DNA is TGTGCCAGCAGTCCCGGACTGGGGGGGGCGGCTGAACAGTAC. Residues: CASSPGLGGAAEQY. The full CDR3 reads CASSPGLGGAAEQYF.

Concerning this clone itself: Gene names follow the mouse nomenclature. The CDR3 end lies 1 residue beyond the end of the read and is filled in from the germline J gene. The V call is TRBV23, the J call TRBJ2-5; the table's D call of TRBD2 was not tested on the DNA. There are 15 residues in the CDR3. CDR1 and CDR2 from the germline V gene are KGHTA and FQNQQP. The CDR3 sequence is CSSSQSSGGVDTQYF. Incomplete CDR3 DNA: TGCTCCAGCAGTCAATCTTCTGGGGGGGTAGACACCCAGTAC.